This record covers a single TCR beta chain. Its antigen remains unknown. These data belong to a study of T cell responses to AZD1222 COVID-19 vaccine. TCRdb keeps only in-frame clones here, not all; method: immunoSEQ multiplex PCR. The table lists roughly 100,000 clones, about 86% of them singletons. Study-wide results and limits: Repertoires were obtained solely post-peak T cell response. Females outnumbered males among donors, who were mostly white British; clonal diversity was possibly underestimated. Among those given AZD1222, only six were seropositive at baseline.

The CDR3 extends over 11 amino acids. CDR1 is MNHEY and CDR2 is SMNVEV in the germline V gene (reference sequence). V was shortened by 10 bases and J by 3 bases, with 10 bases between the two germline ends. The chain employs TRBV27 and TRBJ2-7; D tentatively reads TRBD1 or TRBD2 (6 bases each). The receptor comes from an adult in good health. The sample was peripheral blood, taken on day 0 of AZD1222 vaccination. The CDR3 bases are TGTGCCACGGGGGCCTTCTACGAGCAGTACTTC. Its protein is CATGAFYEQYF.